This passage covers 5 T cell receptor beta chains from one sample sequenced in a study of blood T cell repertoires in COVID-19. The assay was immunoSEQ multiplex PCR, and TCRdb's table has in-frame clones only and misses some. The sample comprises tens of thousands of clones, roughly four fifths of which are singletons, and 4% to 6% rests with the top ten. Sequencing was performed on peripheral blood. Receptors were obtained from an older man with COVID-19, enrolled during active disease.

This clone showed up just a few times. The chain carries TRBV21-1 and TRBJ1-2. TRBV21-1 is described as a pseudogene. CDR3 length equals 15 residues. CDR3 protein: CASTLGNDGRYGYTF. The CDR3 DNA sequence: TGTGCCAGCACCCTCGGGAATGACGGTCGCTATGGCTACACCTTC.

The gene calls are TRBV5-1 and TRBJ2-1; TRBD2 agrees at 15 bases. This CDR3 has 20 amino acids. V dropped 4 bases and J dropped 0; count of bases not matched to a gene: 11. In germline, CDR1 is SGHRS, CDR2 YFSETQ. The chain's CDR3 is CASSPVGLAGGPSSYNEQFF. In DNA form, the CDR3 reads TGCGCCAGCAGCCCTGTGGGACTAGCGGGAGGACCGAGCTCCTACAATGAGCAGTTCTTC. Filled out from reference TRBV5-1 and TRBJ2-1, the complete variable domain reads KAGVTQTPRYLIKTRGQQVTLSCSPISGHRSVSWYQQTPGQGLQFLFEYFSETQRNKGNFPGRFSGRQFSNSRSEMNVSTLELGDSALYLCASSPVGLAGGPSSYNEQFFGPGTRLTVL.

This clone was counted between two and nine times. The V gene is TRBV4-3, the J gene TRBJ2-2; TRBD2 matches 9 bases. This CDR3 is built from 16 residues. Looked up from germline, CDR1 is LGHNA and CDR2 is YSLEER. V lost 0 bases and J lost 5; bases outside the gene matches: 4. CDR3 bases: TGCGCCAGCAGCCAAGACCCCCTAGCGGGGACCGGGGAGCTGTTTTTT. Protein product: CASSQDPLAGTGELFF.

This CDR3 is CASSEQGREKLFF. The CDR3 nucleotides are TGCGCCAGCAGCGAACAGGGTCGGGAAAAACTGTTTTTT. This chain links TRBV10-1 with TRBJ1-4; tentative D call: TRBD1 (6 bases). The germline V and J ends were trimmed by 6 bases and 8 bases, with 13 bases remaining between them. The CDR3 covers 13 residues. Germline V CDR1 and CDR2: WNHNN, SYGVQD (reference sequence).

This chain joins TRBV9 and TRBJ1-1; TRBD1 is a possible D gene (5 bases). The CDR3 has 15 amino acids. The germline V gene encodes CDR1 SGDLS and CDR2 YYNGEE. V lost 0 bases, J lost 4 bases, and 13 bases lay in between. The CDR3 loop is CASSVEGVGGTEAFF. The CDR3 DNA follows: TGTGCCAGCAGCGTAGAGGGCGTCGGGGGCACTGAAGCTTTCTTT. Combining the CDR3 with reference TRBV9 and TRBJ1-1 gives the whole variable domain DSGVTQTPKHLITATGQRVTLRCSPRSGDLSVYWYQQSLDQGLQFLIQYYNGEERAKGNILERFSAQQFPDLHSELNLSSLELGDSALYFCASSVEGVGGTEAFFGQGTRLTVV.